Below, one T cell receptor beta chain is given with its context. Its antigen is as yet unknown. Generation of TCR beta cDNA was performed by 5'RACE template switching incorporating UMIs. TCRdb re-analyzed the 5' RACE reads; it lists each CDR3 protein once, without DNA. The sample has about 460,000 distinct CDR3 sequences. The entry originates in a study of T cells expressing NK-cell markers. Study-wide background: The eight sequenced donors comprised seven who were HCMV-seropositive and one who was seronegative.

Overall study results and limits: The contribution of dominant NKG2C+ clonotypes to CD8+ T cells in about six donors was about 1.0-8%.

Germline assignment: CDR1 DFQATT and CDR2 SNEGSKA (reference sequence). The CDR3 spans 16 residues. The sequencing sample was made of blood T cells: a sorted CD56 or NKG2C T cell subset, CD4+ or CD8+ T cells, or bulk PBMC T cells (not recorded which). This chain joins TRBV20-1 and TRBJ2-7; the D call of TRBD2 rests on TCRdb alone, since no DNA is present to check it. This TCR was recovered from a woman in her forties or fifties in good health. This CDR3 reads CSARDPSASEKDRQYF.